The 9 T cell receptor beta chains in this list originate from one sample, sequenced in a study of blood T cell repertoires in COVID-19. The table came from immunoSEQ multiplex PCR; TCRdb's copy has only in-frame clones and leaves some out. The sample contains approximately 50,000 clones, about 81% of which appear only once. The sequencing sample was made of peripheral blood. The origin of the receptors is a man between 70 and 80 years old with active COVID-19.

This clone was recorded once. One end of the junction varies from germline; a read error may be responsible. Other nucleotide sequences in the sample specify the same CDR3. CDR3 protein: CASSPVRENEQYF. The CDR3 DNA sequence: TGTGCCAGCTCACCTGTACGGGAGAACGAGCAATACTTC. J is TRBJ2-7 and V is TRBV18; maybe TRBD2 (6 bases). Germline V CDR1 and CDR2: KGHSH, LQKENI. The length of the CDR3 is 13 residues.

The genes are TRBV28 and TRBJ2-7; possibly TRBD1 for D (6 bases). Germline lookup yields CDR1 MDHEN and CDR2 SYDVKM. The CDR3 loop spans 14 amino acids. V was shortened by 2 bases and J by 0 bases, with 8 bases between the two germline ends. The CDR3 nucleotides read TGTGCCAGCAGTTTAACAGGGCGCTCCTACGAGCAGTACTTC. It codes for CASSLTGRSYEQYF.

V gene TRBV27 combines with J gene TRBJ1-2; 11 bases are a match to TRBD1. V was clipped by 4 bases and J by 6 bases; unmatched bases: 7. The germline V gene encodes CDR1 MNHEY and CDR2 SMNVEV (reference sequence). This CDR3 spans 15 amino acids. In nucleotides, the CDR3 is TGTGCCAGCAGTTCCTGGACAGGGGGCGGCGATGGCTACACCTTC. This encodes CASSSWTGGGDGYTF.

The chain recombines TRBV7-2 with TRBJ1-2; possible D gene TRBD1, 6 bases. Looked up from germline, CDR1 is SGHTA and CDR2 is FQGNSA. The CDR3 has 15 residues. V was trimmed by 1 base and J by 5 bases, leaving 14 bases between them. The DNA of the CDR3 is TGTGCCAGCAGCTTAGGAGGGGGGGGTTTTTATGGCTACACCTTC. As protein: CASSLGGGGFYGYTF. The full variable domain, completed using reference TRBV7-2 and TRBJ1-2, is GAGVSQSPSNKVTEKGKDVELRCDPISGHTALYWYRQSLGQGLEFLIYFQGNSAPDKSGLPSDRFSAERTGGSVSTLTIQRTQQEDSAVYLCASSLGGGGFYGYTFGSGTRLTVV.

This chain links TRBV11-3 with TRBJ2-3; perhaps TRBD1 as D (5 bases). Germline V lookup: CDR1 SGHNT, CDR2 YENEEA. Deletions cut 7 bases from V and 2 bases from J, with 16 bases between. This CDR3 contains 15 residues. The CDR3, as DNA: TGTGCCAGCATCGAACAGGAGCCGATCACAGATACGCAGTATTTT. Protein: CASIEQEPITDTQYF. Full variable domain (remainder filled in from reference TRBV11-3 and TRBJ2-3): EAGVVQSPRYKIIEKKQPVAFWCNPISGHNTLYWYLQNLGQGPELLIRYENEEAVDDSQLPKDRFSAERLKGVDSTLKIQPAELGDSAVYLCASIEQEPITDTQYFGPGTRLTVL.

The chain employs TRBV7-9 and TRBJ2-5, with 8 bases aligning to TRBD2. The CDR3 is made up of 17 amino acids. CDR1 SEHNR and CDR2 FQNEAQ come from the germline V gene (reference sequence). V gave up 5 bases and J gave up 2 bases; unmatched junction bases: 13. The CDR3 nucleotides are TGTGCCAGCAGCATCGGGGGGGCAAGGGCCCCTCAAGAGACCCAGTACTTC. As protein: CASSIGGARAPQETQYF. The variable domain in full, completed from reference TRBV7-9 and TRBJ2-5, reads DTGVSQNPRHKITKRGQNVTFRCDPISEHNRLYWYRQTLGQGPEFLTYFQNEAQLEKSRLLSDRFSAERPKGSFSTLEIQRTEQGDSAMYLCASSIGGARAPQETQYFGPGTRLLVL.

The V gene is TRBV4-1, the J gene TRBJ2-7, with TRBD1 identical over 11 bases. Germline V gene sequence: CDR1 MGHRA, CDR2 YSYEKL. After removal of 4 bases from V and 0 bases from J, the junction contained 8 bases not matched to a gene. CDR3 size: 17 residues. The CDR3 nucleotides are TGCGCCAGCAGCCCGGGGACAGGGGGGTTCCGCTCCTACGAGCAGTACTTC. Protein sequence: CASSPGTGGFRSYEQYF.

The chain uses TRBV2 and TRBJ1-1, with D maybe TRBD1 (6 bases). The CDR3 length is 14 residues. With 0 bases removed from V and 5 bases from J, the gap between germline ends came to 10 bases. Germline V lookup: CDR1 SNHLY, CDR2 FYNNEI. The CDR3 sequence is CASSEATGRTEAFF. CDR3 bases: TGTGCCAGCAGTGAAGCTACAGGGAGAACTGAAGCTTTCTTT.

The CDR3 DNA sequence: TGTGCCAGCAGCCGCCCATGGCCGGGTGGTGCAGAGACCCAGTACTTC. This sequence encodes CASSRPWPGGAETQYF. This rearrangement joins TRBV7-2 to TRBJ2-5; D ambiguous. Germline lookup yields CDR1 SGHTA and CDR2 FQGNSA. This CDR3 has 16 residues. Trimming stripped 5 bases from V and 4 bases from J, with 20 bases between.